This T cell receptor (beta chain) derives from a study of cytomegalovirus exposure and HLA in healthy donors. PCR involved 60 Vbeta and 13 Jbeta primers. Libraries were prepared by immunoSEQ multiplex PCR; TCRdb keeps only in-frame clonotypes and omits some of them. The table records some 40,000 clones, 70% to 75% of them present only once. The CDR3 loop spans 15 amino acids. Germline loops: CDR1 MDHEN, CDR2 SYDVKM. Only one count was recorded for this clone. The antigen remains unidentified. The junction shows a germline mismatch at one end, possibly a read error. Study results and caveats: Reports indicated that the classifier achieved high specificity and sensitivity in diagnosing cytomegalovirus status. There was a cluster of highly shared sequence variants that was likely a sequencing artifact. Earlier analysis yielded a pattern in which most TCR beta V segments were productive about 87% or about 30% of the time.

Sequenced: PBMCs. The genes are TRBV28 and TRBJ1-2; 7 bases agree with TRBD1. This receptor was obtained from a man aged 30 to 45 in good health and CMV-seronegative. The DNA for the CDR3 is TGTGCCAGCAGCACATTCGACAGGGCTAACTATGGCTACCCCTTC. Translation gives CASSTFDRANYGYPF.